The 26 T cell receptor beta chains below come from one sample, sequenced in a study of CD8+ T cells in alopecia areata. Treatment given: oral pan-JAK inhibitor, 5-10 mg twice daily. Sequencing templates came from extracted RNA that was reverse transcribed into cDNA. Assay used: immunoSEQ multiplex PCR; TCRdb lists only in-frame clones, some missing. The data show about 210,000 clones, about 58% seen once. The material sequenced was CD4+ T cells sorted from blood, taken at week 4, from a patient treated with tofacitinib. All receptors derive from a human donor with alopecia areata.

CDR3 in amino acids: CASSPSYGVVYNEQFF. The CDR3, as DNA: TGTGCCAGCTCACCATCCTACGGGGTCGTTTACAATGAGCAGTTCTTC. The rearrangement links TRBV18 to TRBJ2-1; possibly TRBD2 for D (5 bases). Trimming removed 2 bases at V and 4 bases at J, with 15 bases between. There are 16 residues in the CDR3. CDR1 and CDR2 (germline): KGHSH, LQKENI.

This clone was observed at least ten times. The chain uses TRBV30 and TRBJ2-1, with no clear D. The CDR3 loop spans 13 amino acids. CDR1 and CDR2 from the germline V gene are GTSNPN and SVGIG (reference sequence). V gave up 2 bases and J gave up 6 bases, with 11 bases separating them. The CDR3 here is CAWSTTRPNEQFF. The CDR3, as DNA: TGTGCCTGGAGTACCACAAGGCCCAATGAGCAGTTCTTC.

The J gene is TRBJ2-7, the V gene TRBV9; TRBD2 aligns across 7 bases. Losses at the gene ends were 3 bases for V and 7 bases for J; bases not matched to a gene: 7. Germline lookup yields CDR1 SGDLS and CDR2 YYNGEE. This CDR3 region has 13 residues. CDR3 amino acids: CASSGRAGYEQYF. Here the CDR3 DNA reads TGTGCCAGCAGCGGCAGAGCGGGGTATGAGCAGTACTTC.

This chain links TRBV6-1 with TRBJ2-1; TRBD1 might be the D (5 bases). The CDR3 is 12 residues long. The V end lost 4 bases, the J end lost 7 bases, and 8 bases lay between the germline ends. CDR1 is MNHNS, CDR2 SASEGT, per germline. The CDR3 spells CASSGTRNEQFF. CDR3 sequence (DNA): TGTGCCAGCAGTGGGACACGGAATGAGCAGTTCTTC.

The chain combines TRBV27 with TRBJ1-2, with D hard to call. V was pared by 7 bases and J by 4 bases, with 13 bases between. CDR1 and CDR2 from the germline V gene are MNHEY and SMNVEV (reference sequence). This CDR3 contains 13 residues. The DNA of the CDR3 is TGTGCCAGCACCGTGGATGCGCGCTATGGCTACACCTTC. Protein product: CASTVDARYGYTF.

This clone was detected only a few times. The chain uses TRBV6-5 and TRBJ2-7; D may correspond to TRBD1 or TRBD2 (5 bases each). The CDR3 runs 14 residues. The germline gives CDR1 MNHEY, CDR2 SVGAGI. Trimming stripped 7 bases from V and 5 bases from J, with 18 bases between. The CDR3 nucleotides are TGTGCCAGCACCACCGGGGCGGCTCGGCACGAGCAGTACTTC. Protein: CASTTGAARHEQYF.

This chain connects TRBV27 to TRBJ2-3; the D is unclear. V was trimmed by 6 bases and J by 5 bases, leaving 12 bases between them. The CDR3 contains 13 residues. Germline V CDR1 and CDR2: MNHEY, SMNVEV (reference sequence). CDR3 sequence reads: CASRATWVDTQYF. CDR3 coding DNA: TGTGCCAGCAGGGCGACTTGGGTAGATACGCAGTATTTT.

This clone was detected a few times. The rearrangement links TRBV29-1 to TRBJ2-7, with a weak D call TRBD1 (7 bases). Germline V gene data show CDR1 as SQVTM and CDR2 as ANQGSEA. The CDR3 is 14 amino acids. Deletions cut 7 bases from V and 2 bases from J, with 18 bases between. The CDR3 sequence is CSAAPGGTTYEQYF. CDR3 DNA sequence: TGCAGCGCCGCCCCAGGGGGGACAACCTACGAGCAGTACTTC.

In DNA, the CDR3 is TGTGCCAGCAGTCCTCGTTCCCTGCCAGATACGCAGTATTTT. Translating it yields CASSPRSLPDTQYF. The chain combines TRBV6-1 with TRBJ2-3; D gene unclear. Germline CDR1 is MNHNS and CDR2 is SASEGT. The CDR3 sequence is 14 residues long. V was trimmed by 5 bases and J by 4 bases, leaving 13 bases between them.

The chain has TRBV6-5 and TRBJ1-6, with D tentatively TRBD1 (6 bases). The germline V and J ends were trimmed by 8 bases and 13 bases, with 24 bases remaining between them. CDR3 length: 15 amino acids. Looked up from germline, CDR1 is MNHEY and CDR2 is SVGAGI. Here the CDR3 DNA reads TGTGCCAGCGGTATTCAACCGGGGGCACCCTCCCCCCTCCACTTT. It encodes CASGIQPGAPSPLHF.

This clone was seen only a few times. Here the CDR3 reads CSVEDGEFGGAFF. As DNA, the CDR3 is TGCAGCGTTGAAGATGGTGAGTTCGGAGGAGCTTTCTTT. The chain uses TRBV29-1 and TRBJ1-1; no clear D gene. V gave up 0 bases and J gave up 10 bases, with 15 bases separating them. The CDR3 loop spans 13 amino acids. Germline lookup yields CDR1 SQVTM and CDR2 ANQGSEA.

This clone has a handful of counts. The chain employs TRBV2 and TRBJ2-3; TRBD2 matches 14 bases. This CDR3 has 18 amino acids. Germline assignment: CDR1 SNHLY and CDR2 FYNNEI. V lost 6 bases and J lost 9; bases outside the gene matches: 17. CDR3 bases: TGTGCCAGCAGGCTGACTAGCGGGGGGGCCGGAGGGTTGAGGACGCAGTATTTT. This sequence encodes CASRLTSGGAGGLRTQYF.

The V call is TRBV5-1, the J call TRBJ1-1; D unclear. The CDR3 loop spans 15 amino acids. Germline CDR1 reads SGHRS; CDR2 reads YFSETQ. The V end lost 1 base, the J end lost 6 bases, and 16 bases lay between the germline ends. CDR3 protein: CASSLMFDTRSEAFF. The CDR3 region has the DNA TGCGCCAGCAGCTTGATGTTTGACACAAGATCTGAAGCTTTCTTT.

The chain has TRBV29-1 and TRBJ1-4; 7 nucleotides match TRBD1. Germline loops: CDR1 SQVTM, CDR2 ANQGSEA. The CDR3 has 13 residues. The V segment lost 4 bases and the J segment 4 bases; nucleotides outside the gene matches: 3. The CDR3 region is CSVGGQSNEKLFF. CDR3 nucleotides: TGCAGCGTTGGGGGACAGAGTAATGAAAAACTGTTTTTT.

The J gene is TRBJ2-3, the V gene TRBV29-1; 8 nucleotides align to TRBD2. V gave up 5 bases and J gave up 2 bases; unmatched junction bases: 9. The CDR3 is 15 amino acids. Germline CDR1 reads SQVTM; CDR2 reads ANQGSEA. The CDR3 DNA follows: TGCAGCGTTATCCCGGGGGGGACTAACACAGATACGCAGTATTTT. Translation: CSVIPGGTNTDTQYF.

Of note for this clone: Different DNA sequences within this sample yield the same CDR3. The J gene is TRBJ2-5, the V gene TRBV30; a possible D gene is TRBD2 (6 bases). CDR3 length: 11 residues. Germline V gene lookup returns CDR1 GTSNPN and CDR2 SVGIG (reference sequence). V was clipped by 5 bases and J by 5 bases, with 9 bases between them. The CDR3 loop is CAWSGGETQYF. The CDR3 DNA reads TGTGCCTGGTCCGGAGGGGAGACCCAGTACTTC.

In its sample, this clone was seen a few times. The chain joins TRBV19 to TRBJ2-7, with D perhaps TRBD1 or TRBD2 (6 bases each). V dropped 6 bases and J dropped 3 bases, with 12 bases sitting between them. The CDR3 consists of 13 residues. Germline CDR1 reads LNHDA; CDR2 reads SQIVND (reference sequence). This chain's CDR3 is CASRKQGGYEQYF. DNA of the CDR3: TGTGCCAGTAGGAAACAGGGAGGCTACGAGCAGTACTTC. Complete variable domain (other parts from reference TRBV19 and TRBJ2-7): DGGITQSPKYLFRKEGQNVTLSCEQNLNHDAMYWYRQDPGQGLRLIYYSQIVNDFQKGDIAEGYSVSREKKESFPLTVTSAQKNPTAFYLCASRKQGGYEQYFGPGTRLTVT.

V is TRBV30 and J is TRBJ1-1; D not resolved. Germline CDR1 reads GTSNPN; CDR2 reads SVGIG (reference sequence). V was shortened by 2 bases and J by 0 bases, with 4 bases between the two germline ends. The CDR3 is made up of 12 amino acids. The DNA of the CDR3 is TGTGCCTGGAGTCACATGAACACTGAAGCTTTCTTT. Its protein is CAWSHMNTEAFF.

This clone occurred a few times. One junction end disagrees with the germline gene, perhaps due to a read error. The chain joins TRBV7-9 to TRBJ1-2; D possibly corresponds to TRBD1 (6 bases). This CDR3 spans 13 amino acids. Germline assignment: CDR1 SEHNR and CDR2 FQNEAQ (reference sequence). The CDR3 region is CASSELSGRGMAF. CDR3 coding DNA: TGTGCCAGCAGCGAACTATCAGGCAGGGGTATGGCCTTC. The full variable domain, completed using reference TRBV7-9 and TRBJ1-2, is DTGVSQNPRHKITKRGQNVTFRCDPISEHNRLYWYRQTLGQGPEFLTYFQNEAQLEKSRLLSDRFSAERPKGSFSTLEIQRTEQGDSAMYLCASSELSGRGMAFGSGTRLTVV.

This rearrangement joins TRBV7-2 to TRBJ1-2; maybe TRBD1 (5 bases). The CDR3 consists of 14 residues. Germline-derived CDR1 and CDR2 are SGHTA and FQGNSA. V was clipped by 0 bases and J by 5 bases, with 10 bases between them. In nucleotides, the CDR3 is TGTGCCAGCAGCTTAGCGACAGCGGGTTATGGCTACACCTTC. Translated: CASSLATAGYGYTF.

The chain combines TRBV27 with TRBJ1-5; D remains unclear. The germline CDR1 and CDR2 sequences are MNHEY and SMNVEV (reference sequence). Between the trimmed V and J ends, which lost 3 bases and 0 bases, there was a span of 6 bases. The CDR3 extends over 14 amino acids. The CDR3 loop is CASSFGHSNQPQHF. DNA of the CDR3: TGTGCCAGCAGTTTTGGGCATAGCAATCAGCCCCAGCATTTT.

The chain links TRBV15 to TRBJ2-1; D gene ambiguous. Trimming stripped 3 bases from V and 10 bases from J, with 10 bases between. Per the germline V gene, CDR1 is LNHNV and CDR2 is YYDKDF (reference sequence). The CDR3 has 12 residues. The CDR3 nucleotides read TGTGCCACCAGCAGGCTGGCCCTAGAGCAGTTCTTC. This gives the protein CATSRLALEQFF. The variable domain in full, completed from reference TRBV15 and TRBJ2-1, reads DAMVIQNPRYQVTQFGKPVTLSCSQTLNHNVMYWYQQKSSQAPKLLFHYYDKDFNNEADTPDNFQSRRPNTSFCFLDIRSPGLGDTAMYLCATSRLALEQFFGPGTRLTVL.

Details on this clone: Other DNA sequences of this sample code for an identical CDR3. The genes are TRBV30 and TRBJ1-1; D is unclear. V was clipped by 0 bases and J by 1 base, with 6 bases between them. The germline V gene encodes CDR1 GTSNPN and CDR2 SVGIG (reference sequence). This CDR3 contains 13 residues. CDR3 DNA: TGTGCCTGGAGTGTACGAGCGAACACTGAAGCTTTCTTT. Its protein product is CAWSVRANTEAFF.

The chain has TRBV23-1 and TRBJ2-4, with D unclear. TRBV23-1 is filed as an ORF, its function uncertain. The CDR3 runs to 15 residues. Trimming removed 3 bases at V and 0 bases at J, with 9 bases between. CDR3 nucleotides: TGCGCCAGCAGTCACGAGCTACTAGCCAAAAACATTCAGTACTTC. Amino acid sequence: CASSHELLAKNIQYF.

The rearrangement links TRBV4-3 to TRBJ2-4; tentative D call: TRBD2 (6 bases). The V gene lost 0 bases and the J gene lost 1 base, with 16 bases spanning the gap. This CDR3 contains 18 residues. Germline V gene sequence: CDR1 LGHNA, CDR2 YSLEER. DNA of the CDR3: TGCGCCAGCAGCCAAGATCTTGCTGGACTACGGGCCAAAAACATTCAGTACTTC. It codes for CASSQDLAGLRAKNIQYF.

This chain links TRBV5-1 with TRBJ2-7; 7 bases map to TRBD2. V shed 5 bases, J shed 0 bases, and the junction held 5 bases outside the gene matches. The V gene's germline CDR1 is SGHRS and CDR2 YFSETQ. The CDR3 has 14 residues. CDR3 in DNA: TGCGCCAGCAGAACCACTAGCGACTCCTACGAGCAGTACTTC. Protein sequence: CASRTTSDSYEQYF. Full variable domain (missing parts from reference TRBV5-1 and TRBJ2-7): KAGVTQTPRYLIKTRGQQVTLSCSPISGHRSVSWYQQTPGQGLQFLFEYFSETQRNKGNFPGRFSGRQFSNSRSEMNVSTLELGDSALYLCASRTTSDSYEQYFGPGTRLTVT.